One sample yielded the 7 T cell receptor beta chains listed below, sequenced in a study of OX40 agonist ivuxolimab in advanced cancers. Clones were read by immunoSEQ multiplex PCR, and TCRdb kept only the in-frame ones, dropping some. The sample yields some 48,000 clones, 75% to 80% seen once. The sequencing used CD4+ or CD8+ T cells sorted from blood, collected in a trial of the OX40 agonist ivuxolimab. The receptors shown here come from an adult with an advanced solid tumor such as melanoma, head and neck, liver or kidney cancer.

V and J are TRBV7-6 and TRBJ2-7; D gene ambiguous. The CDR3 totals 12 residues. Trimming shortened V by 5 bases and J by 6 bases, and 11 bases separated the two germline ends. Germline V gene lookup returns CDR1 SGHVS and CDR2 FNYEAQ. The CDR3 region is CASSPRRREQYF. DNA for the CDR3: TGTGCCAGCAGCCCCCGGCGACGCGAGCAGTACTTC. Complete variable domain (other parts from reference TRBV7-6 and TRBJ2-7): GAGVSQSPRYKVTKRGQDVALRCDPISGHVSLYWYRQALGQGPEFLTYFNYEAQQDKSGLPNDRFSAERPEGSISTLTIQRTEQRDSAMYRCASSPRRREQYFGPGTRLTVT.

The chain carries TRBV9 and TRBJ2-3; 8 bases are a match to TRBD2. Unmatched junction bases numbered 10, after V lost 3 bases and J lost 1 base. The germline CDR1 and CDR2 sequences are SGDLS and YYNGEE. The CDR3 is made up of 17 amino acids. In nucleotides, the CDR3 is TGTGCCAGCAGCGCCCGGGGGGGACGGGAGGGCACAGATACGCAGTATTTT. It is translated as CASSARGGREGTDTQYF.

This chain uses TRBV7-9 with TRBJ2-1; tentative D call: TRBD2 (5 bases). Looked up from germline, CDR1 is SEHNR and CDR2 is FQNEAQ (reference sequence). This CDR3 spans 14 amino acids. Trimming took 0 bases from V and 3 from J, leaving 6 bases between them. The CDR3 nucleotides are TGTGCCAGCAGCTTAGCCAGCGGCTACAATGAGCAGTTCTTC. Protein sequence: CASSLASGYNEQFF.

CDR3 sequence reads: CASSLVAGAYTYNEQFF. CDR3 nucleotides: TGTGCCAGCAGCTTAGTTGCGGGAGCCTATACCTACAATGAGCAGTTCTTC. V and J are TRBV11-2 and TRBJ2-1, with 7 bases identical to TRBD2. CDR3 length equals 17 residues. Germline-derived CDR1 and CDR2 are SGHAT and FQNNGV. J gave up 2 bases and V 1 base, and 8 bases lay outside the gene matches. The full variable domain, its missing parts supplied by reference TRBV11-2 and TRBJ2-1, is EAGVAQSPRYKIIEKRQSVAFWCNPISGHATLYWYQQILGQGPKLLIQFQNNGVVDDSQLPKDRFSAERLKGVDSTLKIQPAKLEDSAVYLCASSLVAGAYTYNEQFFGPGTRLTVL.

The CDR3 here is CASRASRAGVFLEQYF. The DNA for the CDR3 is TGTGCCAGCAGAGCCTCAAGAGCGGGAGTTTTCTTAGAGCAGTACTTC. The V and J genes are TRBV6-6 and TRBJ2-7; 8 bases align to TRBD2. The junction had 17 bases not matched to a gene; V was cut back by 6 bases and J by 7 bases. This CDR3 has 16 amino acids. Looked up from germline, CDR1 is MNHNY and CDR2 is SVGAGI (reference sequence).

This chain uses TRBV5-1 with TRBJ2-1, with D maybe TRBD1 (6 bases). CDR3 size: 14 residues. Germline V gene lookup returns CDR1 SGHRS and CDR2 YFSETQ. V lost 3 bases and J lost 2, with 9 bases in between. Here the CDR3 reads CASSSPGAYNEQFF. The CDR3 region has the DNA TGCGCCAGCAGCTCCCCAGGGGCCTACAATGAGCAGTTCTTC.

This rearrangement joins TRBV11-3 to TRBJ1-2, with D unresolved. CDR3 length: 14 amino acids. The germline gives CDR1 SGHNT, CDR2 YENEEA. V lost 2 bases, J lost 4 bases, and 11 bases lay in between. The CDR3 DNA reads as TGTGCCAGCAGCTTATCCCCGGAGGGCTATGGCTACACCTTC. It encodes CASSLSPEGYGYTF.